Included here is one TCR beta chain sequence, with context. Sequencing used immunoSEQ multiplex PCR; TCRdb keeps in-frame clones, though not all of them. Of 250,000 to 350,000 clones in the sample, over 75% were seen once. The data derive from a study of blood T cell repertoires in COVID-19. The J segment lost 6 bases and the V segment lost 0 bases, leaving 4 bases of the junction unmatched. The CDR3 is 15 residues long. Germline V lookup: CDR1 SGHRS, CDR2 YFSETQ. Sequencing input: peripheral blood. The TCR was taken from a human donor with COVID-19, enrolled during active disease. The donor label of this sample is uncertain. The chain is built from TRBV5-1 and TRBJ2-1; 9 bases are shared with TRBD2. CDR3 sequence reads: CASSLGTSVSNEQFF. Written as DNA, the CDR3 is TGCGCCAGCAGCTTGGGGACTAGCGTTTCCAATGAGCAGTTCTTC.